A single sample is the source of the 18 T cell receptor beta chains below, sequenced in a study of blood T cell repertoires in COVID-19. The data were produced by immunoSEQ multiplex PCR, yet TCRdb's version contains in-frame clones alone and is incomplete. The repertoire holds more than 55,000 clones, around 77% seen once, with about 20% in the top ten. The sample comprised peripheral blood. The receptors derive from a man aged 80 or over with active or convalescent COVID-19.

The table lists this clone with a count of one. The rearrangement joins TRBV19 to TRBJ1-2, with unresolved D. The ends were cut back, 3 bases at V and 3 bases at J, with 11 bases in the middle. The CDR3 loop spans 14 amino acids. Per the germline V gene, CDR1 is LNHDA and CDR2 is SQIVND (reference sequence). The CDR3 region has the DNA TGTGCCAGTAGTATCGAGGGAAGGTACTATGGCTACACCTTC. It is translated as CASSIEGRYYGYTF.

The chain recombines TRBV19 with TRBJ1-1; D perhaps matches TRBD1 (5 bases). Trimming removed 5 bases at V and 4 bases at J, with 17 bases between. This CDR3 is built from 15 residues. The germline V gene encodes CDR1 LNHDA and CDR2 SQIVND (reference sequence). Here the CDR3 reads CASSPQGVVGTEAFF. In DNA form, the CDR3 reads TGTGCCAGTAGTCCCCAAGGGGTGGTCGGCACTGAAGCTTTCTTT.

Notes on this clone: The junction shows a germline mismatch at one end, possibly a read error. The rearrangement uses TRBV9 and TRBJ2-3; D call uncertain. The CDR3 length is 13 residues. Germline assignment: CDR1 SGDLS and CDR2 YYNGEE. In DNA, the CDR3 is TGTGCCAGCAGCGTCCCGCCCTTAGAAATTCTCTTTTTT. Encoded protein: CASSVPPLEILFF.

This chain uses TRBV2 with TRBJ2-7; perhaps TRBD1 as D (5 bases). V was clipped by 6 bases and J by 6 bases, with 12 bases between them. The CDR3 is made up of 12 amino acids. Germline V gene sequence: CDR1 SNHLY, CDR2 FYNNEI. CDR3 nucleotide sequence: TGTGCCAGCAGCGGACACCCGATCGAGCAGTACTTC. Protein product: CASSGHPIEQYF.

The V and J genes are TRBV29-1 and TRBJ2-1; 9 nucleotides line up with TRBD2. There are 13 residues in the CDR3. Germline values: CDR1 SQVTM, CDR2 ANQGSEA. Trimming took 4 bases from V and 10 from J; bases not matched to a gene: 8. CDR3 nucleotides: TGCAGCGTTGGGGCGGGAGGGGGGTCAGAGCAGTTCTTC. This translates into CSVGAGGGSEQFF.

The chain employs TRBV7-9 and TRBJ2-7; a weak D match, TRBD1 (5 bases). This CDR3 has 12 amino acids. Looked up from germline, CDR1 is SEHNR and CDR2 is FQNEAQ (reference sequence). Trimming removed 3 bases from V and 5 bases from J, with 8 bases in between. The CDR3 here is CASSFGRDEQYF. The CDR3 coding sequence is TGTGCCAGCAGCTTCGGCAGGGACGAGCAGTACTTC. The variable domain in full, with the rest retrieved from reference TRBV7-9 and TRBJ2-7, is DTGVSQNPRHKITKRGQNVTFRCDPISEHNRLYWYRQTLGQGPEFLTYFQNEAQLEKSRLLSDRFSAERPKGSFSTLEIQRTEQGDSAMYLCASSFGRDEQYFGPGTRLTVT.

This chain's CDR3 is CASSLGPGQWDQPQHF. DNA for the CDR3: TGCGCCAGCAGCTTGGGGCCGGGACAGTGGGATCAGCCCCAGCATTTT. The chain is built from TRBV5-1 and TRBJ1-5; TRBD1 matches 7 bases. The CDR3 has 16 amino acids. J was trimmed by 5 bases and V by 0 bases; bases with no gene match: 8. CDR1 is SGHRS and CDR2 is YFSETQ in the germline V gene.

This chain uses TRBV9 with TRBJ1-2, with D perhaps matching TRBD1 (6 bases). The germline V and J ends were trimmed by 4 bases and 8 bases, with 18 bases remaining between them. In germline, CDR1 is SGDLS, CDR2 YYNGEE. The CDR3 is 14 residues long. CDR3 coding DNA: TGTGCCAGCAGCACCGGTAACAGGGCCGGGGGCTACACCTTC. Protein product: CASSTGNRAGGYTF.

The V call is TRBV27, the J call TRBJ2-7; 9 bases are a match to TRBD1. Trimming cost V 2 bases and J 5 bases; bases outside gene matches: 7. Per the germline V gene, CDR1 is MNHEY and CDR2 is SMNVEV (reference sequence). The CDR3 is 15 residues long. This chain's CDR3 is CASSLTGGRPNEQYF. The CDR3 DNA is TGTGCCAGCAGTTTAACAGGGGGCCGGCCCAACGAGCAGTACTTC.

The chain is built from TRBV7-9 and TRBJ2-3; the match to TRBD2 covers 8 bases. The CDR3 runs 16 residues. Germline V gene data show CDR1 as SEHNR and CDR2 as FQNEAQ (reference sequence). V gave up 5 bases and J gave up 6 bases; unmatched junction bases: 13. CDR3 coding DNA: TGTGCCAGCAGCCACGCCGGGGGGGACTCAAGGGATACGCAGTATTTT. It translates to CASSHAGGDSRDTQYF.

V and J are TRBV18 and TRBJ2-4; TRBD1 might be the D (5 bases). Between the trimmed V and J ends, which lost 3 bases and 0 bases, there was a span of 18 bases. CDR3 length: 18 amino acids. Germline V lookup: CDR1 KGHSH, CDR2 LQKENI. This CDR3 reads CASSPPAGNPLAKNIQYF. DNA of the CDR3: TGTGCCAGCTCACCTCCCGCAGGGAATCCACTAGCCAAAAACATTCAGTACTTC.

This chain connects TRBV4-1 to TRBJ1-2; 7 nucleotides align to TRBD1. Germline V CDR1 and CDR2: MGHRA, YSYEKL. This CDR3 contains 16 residues. Germline trimming cut 0 bases from V and 4 bases from J; bases unmatched to any gene: 8. The CDR3 spells CASSQDPRGVLYGYTF. CDR3 bases: TGCGCCAGCAGCCAAGATCCCAGGGGGGTACTCTATGGCTACACCTTC.

This chain links TRBV2 with TRBJ1-5, with D perhaps TRBD1 (6 bases). The V and J ends lost 5 bases and 3 bases respectively, with 14 bases between them. This CDR3 contains 15 residues. Germline CDR1 is SNHLY and CDR2 is FYNNEI. CDR3 in DNA: TGTGCCAGCAGTACCAGGGGTGCACCCAATCAGCCCCAGCATTTT. It yields the protein CASSTRGAPNQPQHF.

The chain combines TRBV5-4 with TRBJ2-7, with 10 bases matching TRBD1. V shed 2 bases, J shed 7 bases, and the junction held 6 bases outside the gene matches. Germline lookup yields CDR1 SGHNT and CDR2 YYREEE (reference sequence). This CDR3 is built from 14 residues. The CDR3 here is CASSLIDRGHEQYF. DNA of the CDR3: TGTGCCAGCAGCTTAATAGACAGGGGGCATGAGCAGTACTTC.

The chain employs TRBV6-5 and TRBJ2-1; 7 positions match TRBD2. V trimming: 5 bases; J trimming: 2 bases; junction bases outside the gene matches: 3. The germline CDR1 and CDR2 sequences are MNHEY and SVGAGI. This CDR3 has 14 residues. DNA of the CDR3: TGTGCCAGCAGTCATAGCGGGCCCTACAATGAGCAGTTCTTC. It specifies CASSHSGPYNEQFF.

This chain connects TRBV19 to TRBJ2-5; D is unclear. The CDR3 loop spans 14 amino acids. The V gene's germline CDR1 is LNHDA and CDR2 SQIVND (reference sequence). V lost 1 base to trimming and J lost 5 bases, with 11 bases between them. CDR3 in DNA: TGTGCCAGTAGTATAGGGGCAGGCGCGGAGACCCAGTACTTC. It yields the protein CASSIGAGAETQYF. Full variable domain (rest looked up from reference TRBV19 and TRBJ2-5): DGGITQSPKYLFRKEGQNVTLSCEQNLNHDAMYWYRQDPGQGLRLIYYSQIVNDFQKGDIAEGYSVSREKKESFPLTVTSAQKNPTAFYLCASSIGAGAETQYFGPGTRLLVL.

A word on this clone: No conserved phenylalanine or tryptophan ends this CDR3, so it is likely a read error. The CDR3 sequence: CASSLDGTGNYGYTL. The CDR3 DNA reads TGTGCCAGCAGCTTAGATGGGACAGGGAACTATGGCTACACCTTA. The chain uses TRBV7-9 and TRBJ1-2; 9 nucleotides line up with TRBD1. The CDR3 runs to 15 residues. Germline values: CDR1 SEHNR, CDR2 FQNEAQ (reference sequence). V lost 1 base, J lost 2 bases, and 2 bases stayed unmatched.

The DNA of the CDR3 is TGTGCCAGCTCACCTCCAGGGGTTGATAATTCACCCCTCCACTTT. Its translation is CASSPPGVDNSPLHF. J is TRBJ1-6 and V is TRBV18; the D gene is possibly TRBD1 (6 bases). The CDR3 has 15 amino acids. CDR1 and CDR2 (germline): KGHSH, LQKENI. V was trimmed by 3 bases and J by 5 bases, leaving 11 bases between them.